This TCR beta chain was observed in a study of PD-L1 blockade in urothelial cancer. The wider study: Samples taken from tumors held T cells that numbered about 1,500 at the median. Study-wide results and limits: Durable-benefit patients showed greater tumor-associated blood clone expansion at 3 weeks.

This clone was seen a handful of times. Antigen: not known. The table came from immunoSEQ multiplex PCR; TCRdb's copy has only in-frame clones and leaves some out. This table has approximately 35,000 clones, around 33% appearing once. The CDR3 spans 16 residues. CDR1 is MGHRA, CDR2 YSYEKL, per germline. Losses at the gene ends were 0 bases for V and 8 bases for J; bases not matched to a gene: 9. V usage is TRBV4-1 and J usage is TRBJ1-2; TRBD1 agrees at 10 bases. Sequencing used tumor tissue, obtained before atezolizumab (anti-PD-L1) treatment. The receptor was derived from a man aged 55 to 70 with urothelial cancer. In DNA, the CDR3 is TGCGCCAGCAGCCAAGACCCCACTGACAGGGGGCTCGGCTACACCTTC. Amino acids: CASSQDPTDRGLGYTF.